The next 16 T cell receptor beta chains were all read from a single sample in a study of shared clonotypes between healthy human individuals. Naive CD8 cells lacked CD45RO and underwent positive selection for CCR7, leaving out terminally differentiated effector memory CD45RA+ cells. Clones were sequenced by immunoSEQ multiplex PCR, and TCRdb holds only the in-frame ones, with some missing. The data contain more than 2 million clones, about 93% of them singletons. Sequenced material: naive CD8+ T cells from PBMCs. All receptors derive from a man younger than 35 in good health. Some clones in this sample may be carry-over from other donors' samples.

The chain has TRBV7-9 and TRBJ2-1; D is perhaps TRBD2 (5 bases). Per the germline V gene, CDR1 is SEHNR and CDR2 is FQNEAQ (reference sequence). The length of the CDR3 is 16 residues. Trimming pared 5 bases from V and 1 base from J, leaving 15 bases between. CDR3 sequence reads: CASSPPPGRSYNEQFF. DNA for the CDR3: TGTGCCAGCAGCCCACCTCCGGGGAGATCCTACAATGAGCAGTTCTTC. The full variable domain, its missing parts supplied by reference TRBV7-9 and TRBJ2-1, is DTGVSQNPRHKITKRGQNVTFRCDPISEHNRLYWYRQTLGQGPEFLTYFQNEAQLEKSRLLSDRFSAERPKGSFSTLEIQRTEQGDSAMYLCASSPPPGRSYNEQFFGPGTRLTVL.

The CDR3 nucleotides are TGTGCCAGCAGCACAAACAGGGGCAGGTTCATAAAAGAGACCCAGTACTTC. Translated: CASSTNRGRFIKETQYF. This chain uses TRBV7-9 with TRBJ2-5, with 7 bases identical to TRBD1. CDR3 size: 17 residues. Losses at the gene ends were 5 bases for V and 3 bases for J; bases not matched to a gene: 15. CDR1 and CDR2 (germline): SEHNR, FQNEAQ (reference sequence). The full variable domain, with the rest looked up from reference TRBV7-9 and TRBJ2-5, is DTGVSQNPRHKITKRGQNVTFRCDPISEHNRLYWYRQTLGQGPEFLTYFQNEAQLEKSRLLSDRFSAERPKGSFSTLEIQRTEQGDSAMYLCASSTNRGRFIKETQYFGPGTRLLVL.

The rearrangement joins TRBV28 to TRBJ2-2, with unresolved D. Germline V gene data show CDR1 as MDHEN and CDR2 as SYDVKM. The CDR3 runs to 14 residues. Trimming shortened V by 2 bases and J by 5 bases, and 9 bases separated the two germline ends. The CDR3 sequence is CASSLTELTGELFF. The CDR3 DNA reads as TGTGCCAGCAGTTTAACTGAGCTTACCGGGGAGCTGTTTTTT.

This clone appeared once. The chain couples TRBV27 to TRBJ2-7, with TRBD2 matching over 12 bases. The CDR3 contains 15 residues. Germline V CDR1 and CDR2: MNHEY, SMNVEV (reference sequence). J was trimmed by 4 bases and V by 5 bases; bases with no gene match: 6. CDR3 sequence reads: CASSPRGTSGYEQYF. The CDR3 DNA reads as TGTGCCAGCAGTCCGCGAGGGACTAGCGGGTACGAGCAGTACTTC.

CDR3 bases: TGTGCCATCAGATTAACAGGGAACACCATATATTTT. It specifies CAIRLTGNTIYF. V and J are TRBV10-3 and TRBJ1-3; D is perhaps TRBD1 (6 bases). This CDR3 comprises 12 residues. The V end was cut by 6 bases, the J end by 7 bases, with 10 bases between. Germline V CDR1 and CDR2: ENHRY, SYGVKD.

DNA for the CDR3: TGCGCCAGCAGCCAAGATCTCACTAGCGGGTACCACAATGAGCAGTTCTTC. This translates into CASSQDLTSGYHNEQFF. The V call is TRBV4-3, the J call TRBJ2-1, with 9 bases that match TRBD2. Trimming at V came to 0 bases and at J to 5 bases, leaving 8 bases not matched to a gene. The CDR3 totals 17 residues. The germline V gene encodes CDR1 LGHNA and CDR2 YSLEER.

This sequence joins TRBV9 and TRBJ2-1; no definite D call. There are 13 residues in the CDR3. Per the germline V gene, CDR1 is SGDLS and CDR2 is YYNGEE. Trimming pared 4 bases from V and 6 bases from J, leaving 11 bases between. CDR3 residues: CASSPTSTNEQFF. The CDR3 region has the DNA TGTGCCAGCAGCCCGACTTCAACCAATGAGCAGTTCTTC.

CDR3 coding DNA: TGCGCCAGCAGCCAAGCCACAGGGTCTTCTTACGAGCAGTACTTC. Protein: CASSQATGSSYEQYF. The chain uses TRBV4-1 and TRBJ2-5; D might be TRBD1 (6 bases). The assigned J gene may be wrong: the sequence end matches TRBJ2-7 better. The germline V gene has CDR1 MGHRA and CDR2 YSYEKL. This CDR3 has 15 amino acids.

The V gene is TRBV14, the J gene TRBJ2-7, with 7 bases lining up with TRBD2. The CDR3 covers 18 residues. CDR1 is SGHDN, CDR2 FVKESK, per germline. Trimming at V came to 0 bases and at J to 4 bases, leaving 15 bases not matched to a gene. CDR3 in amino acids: CASSQEGPTSESFYEQYF. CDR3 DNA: TGTGCCAGCAGCCAAGAAGGCCCAACTAGCGAATCGTTTTACGAGCAGTACTTC. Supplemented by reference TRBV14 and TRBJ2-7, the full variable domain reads EAGVTQFPSHSVIEKGQTVTLRCDPISGHDNLYWYRRVMGKEIKFLLHFVKESKQDESGMPNNRFLAERTGGTYSTLKVQPAELEDSGVYFCASSQEGPTSESFYEQYFGPGTRLTVT.

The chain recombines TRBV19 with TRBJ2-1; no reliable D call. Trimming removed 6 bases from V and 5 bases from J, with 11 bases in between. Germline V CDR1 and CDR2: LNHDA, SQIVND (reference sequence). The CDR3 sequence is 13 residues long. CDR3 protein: CASRLKPHNEQFF. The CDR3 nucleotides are TGTGCCAGTAGATTAAAGCCCCACAATGAGCAGTTCTTC.

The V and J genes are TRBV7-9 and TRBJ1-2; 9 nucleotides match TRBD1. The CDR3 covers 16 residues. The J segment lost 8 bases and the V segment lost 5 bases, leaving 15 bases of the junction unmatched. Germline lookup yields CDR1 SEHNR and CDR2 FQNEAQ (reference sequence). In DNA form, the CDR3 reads TGTGCCAGCAGCCCAACCGGACAGGGGAAGATTCGGGGCTACACCTTC. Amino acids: CASSPTGQGKIRGYTF.

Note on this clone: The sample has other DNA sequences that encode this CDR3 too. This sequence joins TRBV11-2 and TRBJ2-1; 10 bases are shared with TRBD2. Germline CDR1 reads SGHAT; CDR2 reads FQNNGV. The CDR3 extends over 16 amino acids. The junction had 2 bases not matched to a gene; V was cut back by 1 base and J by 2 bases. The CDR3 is CASSLGLAGAYNEQFF. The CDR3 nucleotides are TGTGCCAGCAGCTTAGGTCTAGCGGGGGCCTACAATGAGCAGTTCTTC. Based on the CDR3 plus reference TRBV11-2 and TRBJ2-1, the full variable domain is EAGVAQSPRYKIIEKRQSVAFWCNPISGHATLYWYQQILGQGPKLLIQFQNNGVVDDSQLPKDRFSAERLKGVDSTLKIQPAKLEDSAVYLCASSLGLAGAYNEQFFGPGTRLTVL.

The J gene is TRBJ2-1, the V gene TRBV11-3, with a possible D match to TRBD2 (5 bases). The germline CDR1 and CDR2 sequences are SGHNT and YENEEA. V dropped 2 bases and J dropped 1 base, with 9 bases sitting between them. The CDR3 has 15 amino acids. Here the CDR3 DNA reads TGTGCCAGCAGCTTAACTAGTGGGTCCTACAATGAGCAGTTCTTC. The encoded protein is CASSLTSGSYNEQFF.

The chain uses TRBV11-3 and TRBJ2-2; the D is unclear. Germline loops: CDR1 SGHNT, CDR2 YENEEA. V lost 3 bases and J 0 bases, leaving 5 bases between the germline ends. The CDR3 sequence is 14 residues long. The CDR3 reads CASSFTANTGELFF. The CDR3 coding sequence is TGTGCCAGCAGCTTTACGGCGAACACCGGGGAGCTGTTTTTT.

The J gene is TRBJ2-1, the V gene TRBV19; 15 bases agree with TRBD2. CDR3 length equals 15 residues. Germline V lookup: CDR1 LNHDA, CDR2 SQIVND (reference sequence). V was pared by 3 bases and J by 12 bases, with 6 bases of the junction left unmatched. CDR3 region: CASSIQGLAGGGQFF. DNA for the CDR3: TGTGCCAGTAGTATCCAGGGACTAGCGGGAGGCGGGCAGTTCTTC. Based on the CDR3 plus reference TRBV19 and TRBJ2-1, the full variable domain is DGGITQSPKYLFRKEGQNVTLSCEQNLNHDAMYWYRQDPGQGLRLIYYSQIVNDFQKGDIAEGYSVSREKKESFPLTVTSAQKNPTAFYLCASSIQGLAGGGQFFGPGTRLTVL.

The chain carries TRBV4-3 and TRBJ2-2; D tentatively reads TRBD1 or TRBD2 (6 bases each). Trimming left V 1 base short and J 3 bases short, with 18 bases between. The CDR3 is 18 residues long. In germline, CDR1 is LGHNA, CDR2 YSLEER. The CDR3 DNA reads TGCGCCAGCAGCCAAGGGAGGGAATGGCGGACAGACACCGGGGAGCTGTTTTTT. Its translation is CASSQGREWRTDTGELFF.